This T cell receptor beta chain was sequenced in a study of T cell changes during pregnancy in multiple sclerosis. TCRdb's copy holds only in-frame clones and misses some; the assay was immunoSEQ multiplex PCR. The sample includes tens of thousands of clones, 85% to 95% of them seen just once. V dropped 6 bases and J dropped 1 base, with 6 bases sitting between them. This CDR3 contains 12 residues. The V gene's germline CDR1 is MDHEN and CDR2 SYDVKM. Sample: peripheral blood, taken in the third trimester of pregnancy. This rearrangement joins TRBV28 to TRBJ1-1, with D unresolved. The TCR sequence derives from a female donor in good health, enrolled as a control in a pregnancy study. Here the CDR3 reads CASRTSNTEAFF. CDR3 nucleotide sequence: TGTGCCAGCAGGACATCGAACACTGAAGCTTTCTTT. Drawing the rest from reference TRBV28 and TRBJ1-1, the complete variable domain is DVKVTQSSRYLVKRTGEKVFLECVQDMDHENMFWYRQDPGLGLRLIYFSYDVKMKEKGDIPEGYSVSREKKERFSLILESASTNQTSMYLCASRTSNTEAFFGQGTRLTVV.